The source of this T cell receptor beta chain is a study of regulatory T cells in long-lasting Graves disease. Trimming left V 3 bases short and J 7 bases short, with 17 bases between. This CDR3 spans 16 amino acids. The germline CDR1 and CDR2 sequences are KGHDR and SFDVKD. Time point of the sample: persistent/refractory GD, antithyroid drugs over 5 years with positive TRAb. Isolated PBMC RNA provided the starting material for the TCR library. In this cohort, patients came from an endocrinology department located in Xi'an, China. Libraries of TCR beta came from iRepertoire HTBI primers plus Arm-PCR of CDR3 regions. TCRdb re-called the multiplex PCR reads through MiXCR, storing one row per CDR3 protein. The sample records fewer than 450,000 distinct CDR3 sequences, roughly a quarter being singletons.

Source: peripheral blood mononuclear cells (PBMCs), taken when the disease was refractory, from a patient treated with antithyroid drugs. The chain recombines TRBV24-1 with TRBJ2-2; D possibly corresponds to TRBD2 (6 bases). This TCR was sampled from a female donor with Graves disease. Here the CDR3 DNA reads TGTGCCACCAGTGATCTCGGGAGTCCGTATGGCGGGGAGCTGTTTTTT. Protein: CATSDLGSPYGGELFF.